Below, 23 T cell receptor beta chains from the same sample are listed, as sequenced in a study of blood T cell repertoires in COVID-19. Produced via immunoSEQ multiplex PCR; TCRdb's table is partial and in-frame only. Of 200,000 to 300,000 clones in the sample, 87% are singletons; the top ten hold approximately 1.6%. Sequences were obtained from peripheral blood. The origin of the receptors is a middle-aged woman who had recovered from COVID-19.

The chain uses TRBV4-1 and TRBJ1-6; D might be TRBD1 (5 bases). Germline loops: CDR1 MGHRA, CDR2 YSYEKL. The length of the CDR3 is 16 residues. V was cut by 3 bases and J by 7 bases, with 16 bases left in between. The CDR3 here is CASSHAFRGSNSPLHF. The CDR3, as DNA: TGCGCCAGCAGCCATGCTTTTCGGGGGTCGAATTCACCCCTCCACTTT.

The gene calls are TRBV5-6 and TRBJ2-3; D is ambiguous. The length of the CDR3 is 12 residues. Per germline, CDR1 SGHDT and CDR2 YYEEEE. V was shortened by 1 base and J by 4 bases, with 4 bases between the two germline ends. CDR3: CASSLLSDTQYF. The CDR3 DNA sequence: TGTGCCAGCAGCTTGCTATCAGATACGCAGTATTTT.

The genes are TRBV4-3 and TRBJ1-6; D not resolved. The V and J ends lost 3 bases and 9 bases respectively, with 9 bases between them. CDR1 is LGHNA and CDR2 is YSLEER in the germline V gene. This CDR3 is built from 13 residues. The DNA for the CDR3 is TGCGCCAGCAGCCACCCCGGCGGTTCACCCCTCCACTTT. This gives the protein CASSHPGGSPLHF.

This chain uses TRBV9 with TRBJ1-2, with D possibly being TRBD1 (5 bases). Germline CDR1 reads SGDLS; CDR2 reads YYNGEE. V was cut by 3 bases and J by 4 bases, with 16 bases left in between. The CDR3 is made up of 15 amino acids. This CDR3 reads CASSAREGPLYGYTF. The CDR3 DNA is TGTGCCAGCAGCGCCCGGGAGGGGCCCCTCTATGGCTACACCTTC.

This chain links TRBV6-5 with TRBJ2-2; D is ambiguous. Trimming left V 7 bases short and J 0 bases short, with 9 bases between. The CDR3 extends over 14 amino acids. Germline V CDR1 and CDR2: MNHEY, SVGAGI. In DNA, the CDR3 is TGTGCCAGCACGGCGGCCACGAACACCGGGGAGCTGTTTTTT. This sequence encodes CASTAATNTGELFF.

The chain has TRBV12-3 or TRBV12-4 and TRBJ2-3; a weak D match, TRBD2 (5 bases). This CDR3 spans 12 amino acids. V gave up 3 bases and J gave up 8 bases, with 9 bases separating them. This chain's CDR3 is CASSFTEGTQYF. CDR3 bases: TGTGCCAGCAGTTTCACAGAGGGTACGCAGTATTTT.

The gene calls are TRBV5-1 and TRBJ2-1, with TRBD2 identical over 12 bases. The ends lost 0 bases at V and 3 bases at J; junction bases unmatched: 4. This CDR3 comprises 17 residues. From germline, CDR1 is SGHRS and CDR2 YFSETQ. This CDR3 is CASSLVPSGGVYNEQFF. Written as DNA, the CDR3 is TGCGCCAGCAGCTTGGTGCCTAGCGGGGGGGTCTACAATGAGCAGTTCTTC. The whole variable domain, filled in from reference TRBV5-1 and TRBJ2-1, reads KAGVTQTPRYLIKTRGQQVTLSCSPISGHRSVSWYQQTPGQGLQFLFEYFSETQRNKGNFPGRFSGRQFSNSRSEMNVSTLELGDSALYLCASSLVPSGGVYNEQFFGPGTRLTVL.

The CDR3 is CASSIPLRDTPKNIQYF. The CDR3 DNA is TGTGCCAGTAGTATTCCCCTGAGGGACACACCCAAAAACATTCAGTACTTC. The chain joins TRBV19 to TRBJ2-4; the D gene is possibly TRBD1 (6 bases). The CDR3 has 17 residues. Per germline, CDR1 LNHDA and CDR2 SQIVND (reference sequence). The germline V and J ends were trimmed by 3 bases and 2 bases, with 17 bases remaining between them.

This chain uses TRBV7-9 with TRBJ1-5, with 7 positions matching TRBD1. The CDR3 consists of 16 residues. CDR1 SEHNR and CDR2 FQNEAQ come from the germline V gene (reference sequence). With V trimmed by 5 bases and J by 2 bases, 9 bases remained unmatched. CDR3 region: CASSPTSGGGNQPQHF. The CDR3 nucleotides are TGTGCCAGCAGCCCCACTTCAGGGGGAGGCAATCAGCCCCAGCATTTT.

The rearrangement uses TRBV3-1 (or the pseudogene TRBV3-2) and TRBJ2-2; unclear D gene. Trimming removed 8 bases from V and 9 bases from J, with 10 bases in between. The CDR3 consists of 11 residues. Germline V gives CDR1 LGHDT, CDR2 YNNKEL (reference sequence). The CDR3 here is CASPSGRELFF. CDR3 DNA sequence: TGTGCCAGCCCATCAGGCCGGGAGCTGTTTTTT.

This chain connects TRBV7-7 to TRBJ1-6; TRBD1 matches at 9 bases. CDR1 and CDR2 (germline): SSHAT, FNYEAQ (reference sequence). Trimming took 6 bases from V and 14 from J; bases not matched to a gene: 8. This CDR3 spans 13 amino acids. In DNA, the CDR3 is TGTGCCAGCAGTCCAGGGACAGGGATTTCCCTCCACTTT. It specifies CASSPGTGISLHF.

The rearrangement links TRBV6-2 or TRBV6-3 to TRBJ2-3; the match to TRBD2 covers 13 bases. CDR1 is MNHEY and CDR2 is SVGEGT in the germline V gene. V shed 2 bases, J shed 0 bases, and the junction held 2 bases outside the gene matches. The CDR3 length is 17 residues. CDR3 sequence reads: CASSYRGLAGSTDTQYF. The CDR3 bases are TGTGCCAGCAGTTACCGGGGACTAGCGGGAAGCACAGATACGCAGTATTTT.

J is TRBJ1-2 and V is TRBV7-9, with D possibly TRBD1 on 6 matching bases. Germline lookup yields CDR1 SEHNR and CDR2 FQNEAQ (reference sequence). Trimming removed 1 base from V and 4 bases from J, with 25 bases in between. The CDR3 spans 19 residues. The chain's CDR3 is CASSLVRKAPGQPPYGYTF. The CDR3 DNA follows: TGTGCCAGCAGCTTAGTCCGAAAGGCACCGGGACAACCTCCCTATGGCTACACCTTC.

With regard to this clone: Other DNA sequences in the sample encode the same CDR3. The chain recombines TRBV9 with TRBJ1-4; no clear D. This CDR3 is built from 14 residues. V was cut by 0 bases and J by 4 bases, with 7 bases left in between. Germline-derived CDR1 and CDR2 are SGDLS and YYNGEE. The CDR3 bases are TGTGCCAGCAGCGTAGACGGTGGTAATGAAAAACTGTTTTTT. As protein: CASSVDGGNEKLFF.

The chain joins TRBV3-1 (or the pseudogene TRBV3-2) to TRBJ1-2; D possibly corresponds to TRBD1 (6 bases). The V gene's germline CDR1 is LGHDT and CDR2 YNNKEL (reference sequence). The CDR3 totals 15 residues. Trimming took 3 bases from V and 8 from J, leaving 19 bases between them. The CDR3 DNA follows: TGTGCCAGCAGCCATCGGACCAGGGGCTGGAGGGGCTACACCTTC. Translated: CASSHRTRGWRGYTF.

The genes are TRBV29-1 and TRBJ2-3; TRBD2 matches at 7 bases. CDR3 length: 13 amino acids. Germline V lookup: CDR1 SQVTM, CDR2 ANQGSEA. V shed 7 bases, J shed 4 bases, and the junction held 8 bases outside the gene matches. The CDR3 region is CSANQAGADTQYF. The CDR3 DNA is TGCAGCGCTAATCAGGCGGGGGCAGATACGCAGTATTTT.

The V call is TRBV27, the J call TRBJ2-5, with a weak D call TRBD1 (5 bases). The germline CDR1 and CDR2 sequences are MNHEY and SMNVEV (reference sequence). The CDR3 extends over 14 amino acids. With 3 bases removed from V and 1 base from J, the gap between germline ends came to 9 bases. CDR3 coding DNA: TGTGCCAGCAGTTTCCGAGACAGCCAAGAGACCCAGTACTTC. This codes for CASSFRDSQETQYF.

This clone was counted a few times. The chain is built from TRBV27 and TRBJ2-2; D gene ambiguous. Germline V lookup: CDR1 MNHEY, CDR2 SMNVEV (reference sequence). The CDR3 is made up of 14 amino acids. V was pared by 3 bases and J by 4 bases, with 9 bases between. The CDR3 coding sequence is TGTGCCAGCAGTTTCACATCGGGCACCGGGGAGCTGTTTTTT. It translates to CASSFTSGTGELFF.

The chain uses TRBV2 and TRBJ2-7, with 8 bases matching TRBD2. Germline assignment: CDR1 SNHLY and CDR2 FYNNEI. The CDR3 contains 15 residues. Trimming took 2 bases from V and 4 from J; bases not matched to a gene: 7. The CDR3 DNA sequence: TGTGCCAGCAGTGAATGGCGGGGGGCCCTATACGAGCAGTACTTC. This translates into CASSEWRGALYEQYF. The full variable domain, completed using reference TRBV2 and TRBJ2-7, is EPEVTQTPSHQVTQMGQEVILRCVPISNHLYFYWYRQILGQKVEFLVSFYNNEISEKSEIFDDQFSVERPDGSNFTLKIRSTKLEDSAMYFCASSEWRGALYEQYFGPGTRLTVT.

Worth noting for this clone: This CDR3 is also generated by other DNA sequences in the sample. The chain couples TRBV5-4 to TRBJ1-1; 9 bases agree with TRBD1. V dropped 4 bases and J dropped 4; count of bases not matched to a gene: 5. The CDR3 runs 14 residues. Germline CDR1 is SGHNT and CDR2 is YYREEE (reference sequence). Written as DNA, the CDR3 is TGTGCCAGCAGCGCGGGACAGGGAGGCACTGAAGCTTTCTTT. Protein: CASSAGQGGTEAFF. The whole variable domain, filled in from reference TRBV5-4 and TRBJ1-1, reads ETGVTQSPTHLIKTRGQQVTLRCSSQSGHNTVSWYQQALGQGPQFIFQYYREEENGRGNFPPRFSGLQFPNYSSELNVNALELDDSALYLCASSAGQGGTEAFFGQGTRLTVV.

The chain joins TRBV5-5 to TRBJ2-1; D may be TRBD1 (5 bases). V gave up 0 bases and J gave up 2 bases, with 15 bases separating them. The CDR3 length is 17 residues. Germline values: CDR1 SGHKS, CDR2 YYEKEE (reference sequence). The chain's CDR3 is CASSLGIRDYPYNEQFF. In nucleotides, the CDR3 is TGTGCCAGCAGCTTGGGGATCAGGGATTACCCCTACAATGAGCAGTTCTTC. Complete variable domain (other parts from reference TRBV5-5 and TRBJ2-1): DAGVTQSPTHLIKTRGQQVTLRCSPISGHKSVSWYQQVLGQGPQFIFQYYEKEERGRGNFPDRFSARQFPNYSSELNVNALLLGDSALYLCASSLGIRDYPYNEQFFGPGTRLTVL.

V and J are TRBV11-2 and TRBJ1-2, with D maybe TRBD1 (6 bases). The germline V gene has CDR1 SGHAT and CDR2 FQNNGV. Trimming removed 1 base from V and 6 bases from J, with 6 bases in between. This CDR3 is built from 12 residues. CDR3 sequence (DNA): TGTGCCAGCAGCTTAGGGGACAATGGCTACACCTTC. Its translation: CASSLGDNGYTF.

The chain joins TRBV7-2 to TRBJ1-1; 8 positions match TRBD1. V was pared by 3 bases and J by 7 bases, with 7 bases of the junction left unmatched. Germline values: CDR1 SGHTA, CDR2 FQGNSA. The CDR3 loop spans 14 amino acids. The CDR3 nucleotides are TGTGCCAGCAGCTTTTTTCAGGGGGCGGTTGAAGCTTTCTTT. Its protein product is CASSFFQGAVEAFF.